This entry lists 22 T cell receptor beta chains sequenced from one sample in a study of identical twins. TCRdb processed the 5' RACE reads anew with MiXCR; each CDR3 protein has one entry. The table lists around 1.7 million distinct CDR3 sequences, about 32% of them singletons. Sequencing was carried out using cord blood. The receptor source for this set is a newborn girl in good health.

The gene calls are TRBV6-1 and TRBJ2-5, with TRBD1 as a possible D gene (5 bases). This CDR3 spans 13 amino acids. Germline V CDR1 and CDR2: MNHNS, SASEGT. V lost 10 bases and J lost 0, with 12 bases in between. This CDR3 reads CATRESHQETQYF. CDR3 in DNA: TGTGCCACCAGGGAATCTCACCAAGAGACCCAGTACTTC.

The V and J genes are TRBV20-1 and TRBJ2-1; 7 bases are a match to TRBD2. Germline CDR1 and CDR2: DFQATT and SNEGSKA (reference sequence). V was pared by 3 bases and J by 0 bases, with 8 bases of the junction left unmatched. This CDR3 has 16 residues. The CDR3, as DNA: TGCAGTGCTAGTCCCCAGCGGGGCAGCTCCTACAATGAGCAGTTCTTC. Residues: CSASPQRGSSYNEQFF.

The genes are TRBV10-3 and TRBJ1-6; possible D gene TRBD1, 6 bases. Germline CDR1 is ENHRY and CDR2 is SYGVKD. V dropped 3 bases and J dropped 8 bases, with 8 bases sitting between them. CDR3 length equals 13 residues. CDR3 nucleotides: TGTGCCATCAGTGATTCAGGGGATTCACCCCTCCACTTT. This translates into CAISDSGDSPLHF.

This clonotype showed up just a few times. This sequence joins TRBV28 and TRBJ1-5; D remains ambiguous. Per the germline V gene, CDR1 is MDHEN and CDR2 is SYDVKM. The CDR3 length is 15 residues. V dropped 4 bases and J dropped 6 bases, with 16 bases sitting between them. This chain's CDR3 is CASSSNPVAGQPQHF. The CDR3 nucleotides read TGTGCCAGCAGTTCCAACCCCGTTGCGGGTCAGCCCCAGCATTTT.

V usage is TRBV2 and J usage is TRBJ2-7, with a weak D call TRBD2 (5 bases). Germline CDR1 and CDR2: SNHLY and FYNNEI. The CDR3 is 14 residues long. Between the trimmed V and J ends, which lost 7 bases and 2 bases, there was a span of 15 bases. The DNA for the CDR3 is TGTGCCAGCACTCCGAGGGCTCCCACCTACGAGCAGTACTTC. Encoded protein: CASTPRAPTYEQYF.

In its sample, this clonotype was seen a few times. The CDR3 bases are TGCGCCAGCAGAACCACTAGCGGGAGTCCAGATACGCAGTATTTT. As protein: CASRTTSGSPDTQYF. V usage is TRBV5-1 and J usage is TRBJ2-3, with TRBD2 matching 11 bases. V was pared by 5 bases and J by 4 bases, with 6 bases of the junction left unmatched. Germline V gives CDR1 SGHRS, CDR2 YFSETQ. This CDR3 is 15 amino acids long.

The chain carries TRBV4-1 and TRBJ2-1; 8 bases fit TRBD2. The J call is doubtful: the DNA matches TRBJ2-7 better. The CDR3 runs to 17 residues. Germline V gives CDR1 MGHRA, CDR2 YSYEKL. The CDR3 here is CASSQDGLAGSYNEQYF. CDR3 nucleotide sequence: TGCGCCAGCAGCCAAGATGGGCTAGCGGGCTCCTACAATGAGCAGTACTTC.

The V and J genes are TRBV12-3 or TRBV12-4 and TRBJ2-3; 7 nucleotides agree with TRBD2. CDR3 length: 15 residues. V lost 7 bases to trimming and J lost 6 bases; unmatched junction nucleotides: 13. DNA of the CDR3: TGTGCCAGCATTCCCATGACCGTGGGGGGGGATACGCAGTATTTT. Amino acids: CASIPMTVGGDTQYF.

The V gene is TRBV4-1, the J gene TRBJ2-3; TRBD2 aligns across 11 bases. Germline V lookup: CDR1 MGHRA, CDR2 YSYEKL. Trimming cost V 0 bases and J 10 bases; bases outside gene matches: 9. This CDR3 comprises 16 residues. The CDR3 sequence: CASSQESGVAGGPQYF. CDR3 nucleotides: TGCGCCAGCAGCCAAGAATCCGGGGTAGCGGGGGGGCCGCAGTATTTT.

This chain connects TRBV14 to TRBJ2-4; no definite D call. Germline values: CDR1 SGHDN, CDR2 FVKESK. V was shortened by 1 base and J by 2 bases, with 6 bases between the two germline ends. The CDR3 loop spans 14 amino acids. Here the CDR3 reads CASSQGITKNIQYF. CDR3 DNA sequence: TGTGCCAGCAGCCAAGGAATAACCAAAAACATTCAGTACTTC.

CDR3 sequence (DNA): TGTGCCAGCAGCTTATTTTCGGGTCAATCGCAGTATTTT. Protein product: CASSLFSGQSQYF. The chain is built from TRBV7-9 and TRBJ2-3; D is ambiguous. Between the trimmed V and J ends, which lost 2 bases and 10 bases, there was a span of 13 bases. The CDR3 length is 13 residues. Germline CDR1 reads SEHNR; CDR2 reads FQNEAQ (reference sequence). The full variable domain, its missing parts supplied by reference TRBV7-9 and TRBJ2-3, is DTGVSQNPRHKITKRGQNVTFRCDPISEHNRLYWYRQTLGQGPEFLTYFQNEAQLEKSRLLSDRFSAERPKGSFSTLEIQRTEQGDSAMYLCASSLFSGQSQYFGPGTRLTVL.

This clonotype came up a few times. The chain has TRBV5-1 and TRBJ2-1; D is undetermined. Trimming took off 4 bases at V and 0 bases at J, with 8 bases between the two ends. The V gene's germline CDR1 is SGHRS and CDR2 YFSETQ. The CDR3 is 14 residues long. CDR3 sequence reads: CASSPRTSYNEQFF. The CDR3 DNA sequence: TGCGCCAGCAGCCCCCGGACCTCCTACAATGAGCAGTTCTTC.

V gene TRBV3-1 combines with J gene TRBJ1-6; D is ambiguous. CDR1 is LGHDT and CDR2 is YNNKEL in the germline V gene (reference sequence). V lost 6 bases, J lost 6 bases, and 9 bases lay in between. The CDR3 is 13 residues long. CDR3 bases: TGTGCCAGCAGACGGACGACTAATTCACCCCTCCACTTT. This sequence encodes CASRRTTNSPLHF.

This sequence joins TRBV28 and TRBJ2-2; 10 nucleotides align to TRBD1. The CDR3 contains 17 residues. The ends lost 1 base at V and 7 bases at J; junction bases unmatched: 9. Germline CDR1 MDHEN, CDR2 SYDVKM. CDR3 sequence reads: CASSLLETGGADGELFF. CDR3 in DNA: TGTGCCAGCAGTTTATTGGAGACAGGGGGCGCGGACGGGGAGCTGTTTTTT.

This clonotype was found a few times. The V call is TRBV27, the J call TRBJ1-6; 9 bases agree with TRBD1. The V and J ends lost 0 bases and 4 bases, in that order; junction bases with no gene match: 10. CDR1 is MNHEY and CDR2 is SMNVEV in the germline V gene (reference sequence). There are 19 residues in the CDR3. In nucleotides, the CDR3 is TGTGCCAGCAGTTTATCCCCCGTTCGACAGGGGGATTATAATTCACCCCTCCACTTT. It is translated as CASSLSPVRQGDYNSPLHF.

This clonotype appeared a few times. This chain uses TRBV6-5 with TRBJ2-3; D is perhaps TRBD2 (5 bases). CDR1 is MNHEY, CDR2 SVGAGI, per germline. The CDR3 contains 16 residues. Trimming left V 0 bases short and J 5 bases short, with 15 bases between. The CDR3 coding sequence is TGTGCCAGCAGTTACTCGTCAGGATTTCGGGGAGATACGCAGTATTTT. Translation gives CASSYSSGFRGDTQYF.

There are a few counts of this clonotype. This sequence joins TRBV6-1 and TRBJ1-1, with D perhaps matching TRBD1 (6 bases). The CDR3 runs 14 residues. Germline CDR1 and CDR2: MNHNS and SASEGT. V lost 5 bases to trimming and J lost 1 base, with 11 bases between them. The DNA for the CDR3 is TGTGCCAGCAGTCGGGCAGGGGCGAACACTGAAGCTTTCTTT. Encoded protein: CASSRAGANTEAFF.

This rearrangement joins TRBV12-3 or TRBV12-4 to TRBJ2-1; D gene ambiguous. The J call is doubtful: the DNA matches TRBJ2-7 better. The CDR3 consists of 18 residues. This CDR3 reads CASSLNPLNRALGNEQYF. CDR3 nucleotides: TGTGCCAGCAGTTTAAACCCCCTAAATAGGGCCCTCGGCAATGAGCAGTACTTC.

V is TRBV5-1 and J is TRBJ1-4, with D possibly TRBD1 on 6 matching bases. The V and J ends lost 0 bases and 7 bases respectively, with 13 bases between them. CDR1 SGHRS and CDR2 YFSETQ come from the germline V gene. The CDR3 is made up of 15 amino acids. The CDR3 is CASSLEGTLSEKLFF. The CDR3 nucleotides read TGCGCCAGCAGCTTGGAGGGGACACTCAGTGAAAAACTGTTTTTT.

V gene TRBV20-1 combines with J gene TRBJ1-2; D gene unclear. Per germline, CDR1 DFQATT and CDR2 SNEGSKA (reference sequence). Trimming removed 6 bases from V and 8 bases from J, with 13 bases in between. The CDR3 totals 11 residues. CDR3 region: CSAQSSRGYTF. The CDR3 DNA reads as TGCAGTGCCCAATCGTCTAGGGGCTACACCTTC.

The J gene is TRBJ2-1, the V gene TRBV12-3 or TRBV12-4; a weak D match, TRBD1 (5 bases). The CDR3 totals 16 residues. Trimming removed 4 bases at V and 9 bases at J, with 22 bases between. CDR3 coding DNA: TGTGCCAGCAGTTCCCCCGGCTTCCTTGGGGCCAGTGAGCAGTTCTTC. It codes for CASSSPGFLGASEQFF.

This clonotype was picked up a small number of times. CDR3 sequence reads: CASPDALGQEGSPLHF. The CDR3 nucleotides read TGTGCCAGCCCCGACGCCCTGGGACAGGAAGGATCACCCCTCCACTTT. The chain has TRBV6-7 and TRBJ1-6; 8 bases fit TRBD1. Being an ORF, TRBV6-7 has a function that is uncertain. After removal of 8 bases from V and 10 bases from J, the junction contained 16 bases not matched to a gene. The CDR3 consists of 16 residues.